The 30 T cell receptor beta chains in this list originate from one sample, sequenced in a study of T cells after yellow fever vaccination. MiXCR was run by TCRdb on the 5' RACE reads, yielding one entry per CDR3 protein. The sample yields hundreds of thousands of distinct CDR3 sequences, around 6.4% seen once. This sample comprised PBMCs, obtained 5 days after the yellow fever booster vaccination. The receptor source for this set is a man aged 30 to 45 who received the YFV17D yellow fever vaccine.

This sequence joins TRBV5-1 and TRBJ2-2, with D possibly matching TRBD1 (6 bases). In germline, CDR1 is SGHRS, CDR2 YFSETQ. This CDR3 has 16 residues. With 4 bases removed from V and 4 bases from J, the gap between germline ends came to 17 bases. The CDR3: CASSNGREGGTGELFF. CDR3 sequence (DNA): TGCGCCAGCAGCAACGGACGAGAAGGGGGCACCGGGGAGCTGTTTTTT.

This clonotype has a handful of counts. CDR3 residues: CASSVRDRGSQPQHF. The DNA of the CDR3 is TGTGCCAGCAGTGTCCGCGACAGGGGAAGCCAGCCCCAGCATTTT. This chain uses TRBV6-1 with TRBJ1-5; 8 nucleotides match TRBD1. Losses at the gene ends were 4 bases for V and 7 bases for J; bases not matched to a gene: 9. The CDR3 consists of 15 residues. Germline CDR1 MNHNS, CDR2 SASEGT.

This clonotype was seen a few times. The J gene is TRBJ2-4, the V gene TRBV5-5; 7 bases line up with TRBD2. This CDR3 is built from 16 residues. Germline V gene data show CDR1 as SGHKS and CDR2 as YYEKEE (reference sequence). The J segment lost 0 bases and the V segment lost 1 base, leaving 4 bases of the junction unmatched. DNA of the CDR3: TGTGCCAGCAGCTTGTTAGCGGGCCTAGCCAAAAACATTCAGTACTTC. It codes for CASSLLAGLAKNIQYF.

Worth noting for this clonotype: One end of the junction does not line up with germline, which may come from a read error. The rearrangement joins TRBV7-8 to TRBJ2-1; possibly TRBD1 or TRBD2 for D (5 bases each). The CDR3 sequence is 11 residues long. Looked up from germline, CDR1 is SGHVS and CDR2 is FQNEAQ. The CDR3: CASSHPGPHTF. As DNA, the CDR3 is TGTGCCAGCAGCCACCCGGGACCCCATACGTTC.

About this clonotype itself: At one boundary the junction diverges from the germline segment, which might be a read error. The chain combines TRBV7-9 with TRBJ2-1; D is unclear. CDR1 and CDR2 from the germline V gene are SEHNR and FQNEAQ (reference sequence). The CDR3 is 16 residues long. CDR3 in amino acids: CASSLAVLSSYNEQFF. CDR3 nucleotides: TGTGCCAGCAGTTTAGCAGTCCTGAGCTCCTACAATGAGCAGTTCTTC.

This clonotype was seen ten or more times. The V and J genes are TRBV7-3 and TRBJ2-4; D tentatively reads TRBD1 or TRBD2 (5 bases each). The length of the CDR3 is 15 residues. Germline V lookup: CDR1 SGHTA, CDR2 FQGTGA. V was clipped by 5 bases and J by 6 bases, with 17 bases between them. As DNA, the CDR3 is TGTGCCAGCAGCAAGACCGACGGTGGGGGAAACATTCAGTACTTC. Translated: CASSKTDGGGNIQYF.

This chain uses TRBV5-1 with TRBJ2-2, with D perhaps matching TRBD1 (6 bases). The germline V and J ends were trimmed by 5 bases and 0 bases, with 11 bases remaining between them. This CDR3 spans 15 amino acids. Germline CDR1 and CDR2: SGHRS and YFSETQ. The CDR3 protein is CASRVQGANTGELFF. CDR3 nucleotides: TGCGCCAGCAGAGTACAGGGCGCGAACACCGGGGAGCTGTTTTTT.

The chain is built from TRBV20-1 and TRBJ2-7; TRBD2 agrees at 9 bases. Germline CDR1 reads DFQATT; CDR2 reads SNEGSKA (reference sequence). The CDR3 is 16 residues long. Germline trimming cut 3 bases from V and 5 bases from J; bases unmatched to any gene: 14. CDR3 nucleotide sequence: TGCAGTGCTAGCGACAGGGCGTTAGCGGGAGTCGACGAGCAGTACTTC. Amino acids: CSASDRALAGVDEQYF.

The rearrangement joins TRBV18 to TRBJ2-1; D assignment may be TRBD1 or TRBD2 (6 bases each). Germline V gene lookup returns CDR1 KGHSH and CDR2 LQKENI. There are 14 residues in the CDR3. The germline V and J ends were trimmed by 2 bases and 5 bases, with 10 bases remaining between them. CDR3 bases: TGTGCCAGCTCACCAATCGGGGGCAACAATGAGCAGTTCTTC. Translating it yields CASSPIGGNNEQFF.

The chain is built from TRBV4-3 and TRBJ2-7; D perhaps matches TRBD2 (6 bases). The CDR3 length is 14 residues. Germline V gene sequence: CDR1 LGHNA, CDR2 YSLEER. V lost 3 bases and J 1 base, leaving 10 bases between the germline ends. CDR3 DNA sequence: TGCGCCAGCAGCCAGACTCGGGAGTCCTACGAGCAGTACTTC. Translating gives CASSQTRESYEQYF.

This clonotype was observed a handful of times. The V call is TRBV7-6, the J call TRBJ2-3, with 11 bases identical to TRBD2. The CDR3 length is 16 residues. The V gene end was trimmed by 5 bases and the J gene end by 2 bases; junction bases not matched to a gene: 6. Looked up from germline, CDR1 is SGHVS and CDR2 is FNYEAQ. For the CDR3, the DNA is TGTGCCAGCAGCGCTCGACTAGCGGGGTTCACAGATACGCAGTATTTT. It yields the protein CASSARLAGFTDTQYF.

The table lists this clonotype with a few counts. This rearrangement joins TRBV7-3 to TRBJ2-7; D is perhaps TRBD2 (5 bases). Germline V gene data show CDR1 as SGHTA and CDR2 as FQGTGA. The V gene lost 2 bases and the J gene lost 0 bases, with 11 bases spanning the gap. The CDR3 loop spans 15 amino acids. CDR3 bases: TGTGCCAGCAGCTTAGGTGGGAGCACCTCCTACGAGCAGTACTTC. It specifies CASSLGGSTSYEQYF.

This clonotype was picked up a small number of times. CDR3 in amino acids: CASSQGARGQETQYF. The CDR3 nucleotides read TGCGCCAGCAGTCAAGGGGCGCGAGGACAAGAGACCCAGTACTTC. The chain is built from TRBV23-1 and TRBJ2-5; the D gene is possibly TRBD1 (5 bases). TRBV23-1 is recorded as an ORF, its role being uncertain. This CDR3 has 15 amino acids. V gave up 2 bases and J gave up 2 bases, with 12 bases separating them.

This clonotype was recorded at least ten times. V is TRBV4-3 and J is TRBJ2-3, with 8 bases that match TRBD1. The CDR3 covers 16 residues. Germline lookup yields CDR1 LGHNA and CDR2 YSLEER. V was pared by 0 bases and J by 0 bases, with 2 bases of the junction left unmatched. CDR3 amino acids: CASSQDGQGSTDTQYF. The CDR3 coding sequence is TGCGCCAGCAGCCAAGATGGACAGGGTAGCACAGATACGCAGTATTTT.

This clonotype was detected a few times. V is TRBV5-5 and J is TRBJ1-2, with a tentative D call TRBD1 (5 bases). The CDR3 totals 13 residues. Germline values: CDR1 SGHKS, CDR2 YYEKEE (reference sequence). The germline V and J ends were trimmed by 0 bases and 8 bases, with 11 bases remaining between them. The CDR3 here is CASSLDRQRGYTF. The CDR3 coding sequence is TGTGCCAGCAGCTTGGACCGACAGAGAGGCTACACCTTC.

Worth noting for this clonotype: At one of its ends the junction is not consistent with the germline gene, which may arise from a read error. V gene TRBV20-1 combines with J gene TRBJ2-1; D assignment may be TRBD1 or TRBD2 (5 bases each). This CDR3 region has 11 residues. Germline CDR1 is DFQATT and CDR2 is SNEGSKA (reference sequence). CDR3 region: CSARGVDEQFF. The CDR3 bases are TGCAGTGCCAGAGGGGTTGATGAGCAGTTCTTC.

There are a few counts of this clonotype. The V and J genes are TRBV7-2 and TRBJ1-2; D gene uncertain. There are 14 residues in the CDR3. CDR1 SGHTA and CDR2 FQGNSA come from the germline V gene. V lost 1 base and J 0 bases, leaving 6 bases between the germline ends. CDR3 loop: CASSLGHSNYGYTF. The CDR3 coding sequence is TGTGCCAGCAGCTTAGGGCACTCTAACTATGGCTACACCTTC.

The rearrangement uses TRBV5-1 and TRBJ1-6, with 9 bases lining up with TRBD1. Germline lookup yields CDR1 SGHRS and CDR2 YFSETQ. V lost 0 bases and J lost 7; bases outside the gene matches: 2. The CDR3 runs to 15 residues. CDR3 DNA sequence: TGCGCCAGCAGCTTGGGGGGACAGGGAAATTCACCCCTCCACTTT. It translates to CASSLGGQGNSPLHF.

CDR3 in amino acids: CATSRDAVQGTDTQYF. CDR3 bases: TGTGCCACCAGCAGAGATGCCGTCCAGGGGACAGATACGCAGTATTTT. The chain employs TRBV15 and TRBJ2-3, with a possible D match to TRBD1 (6 bases). V lost 0 bases, J lost 3 bases, and 13 bases lay in between. The germline CDR1 and CDR2 sequences are LNHNV and YYDKDF (reference sequence). The CDR3 is made up of 16 amino acids.

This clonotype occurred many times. The CDR3 DNA sequence: TGTGCCAGCTCAGAACAGGAAAAAGGGAACACTGAAGCTTTCTTT. It is translated as CASSEQEKGNTEAFF. The chain carries TRBV18 and TRBJ1-1; D is possibly TRBD1 (5 bases). Germline values: CDR1 KGHSH, CDR2 LQKENI. The CDR3 is 15 amino acids. The V gene lost 5 bases and the J gene lost 1 base, with 14 bases spanning the gap.

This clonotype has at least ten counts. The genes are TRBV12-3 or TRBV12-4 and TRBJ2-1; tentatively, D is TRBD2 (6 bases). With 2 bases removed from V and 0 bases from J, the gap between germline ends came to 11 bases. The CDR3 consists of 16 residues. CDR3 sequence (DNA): TGTGCCAGCAGTTTACGTCTCGGGAGCTCCTACAATGAGCAGTTCTTC. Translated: CASSLRLGSSYNEQFF.

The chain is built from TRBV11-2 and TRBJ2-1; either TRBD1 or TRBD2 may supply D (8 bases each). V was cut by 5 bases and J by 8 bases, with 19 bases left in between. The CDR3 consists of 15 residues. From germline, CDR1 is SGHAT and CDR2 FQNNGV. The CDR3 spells CASSLQGARGDEQFF. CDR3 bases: TGTGCCAGCAGCCTCCAGGGGGCGCGGGGGGATGAGCAGTTCTTC.

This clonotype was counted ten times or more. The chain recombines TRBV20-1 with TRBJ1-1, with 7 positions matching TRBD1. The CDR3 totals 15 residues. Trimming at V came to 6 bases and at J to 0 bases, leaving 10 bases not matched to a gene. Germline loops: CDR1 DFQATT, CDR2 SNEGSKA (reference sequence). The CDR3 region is CSAPHRGGLNTEAFF. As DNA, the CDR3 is TGCAGTGCCCCCCACAGGGGAGGGCTGAACACTGAAGCTTTCTTT.

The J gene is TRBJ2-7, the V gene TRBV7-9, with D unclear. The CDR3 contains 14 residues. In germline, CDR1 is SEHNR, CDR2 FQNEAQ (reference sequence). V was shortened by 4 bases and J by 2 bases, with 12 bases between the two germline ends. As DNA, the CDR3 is TGTGCCAGCAGCTCCCGTACCCGGGCCTACGAGCAGTACTTC. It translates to CASSSRTRAYEQYF.

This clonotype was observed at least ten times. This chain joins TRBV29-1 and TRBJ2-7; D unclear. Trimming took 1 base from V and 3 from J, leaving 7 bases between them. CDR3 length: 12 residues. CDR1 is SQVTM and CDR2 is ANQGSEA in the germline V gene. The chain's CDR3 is CSVEVSGYEQYF. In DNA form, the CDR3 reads TGCAGCGTTGAAGTCTCAGGCTACGAGCAGTACTTC.

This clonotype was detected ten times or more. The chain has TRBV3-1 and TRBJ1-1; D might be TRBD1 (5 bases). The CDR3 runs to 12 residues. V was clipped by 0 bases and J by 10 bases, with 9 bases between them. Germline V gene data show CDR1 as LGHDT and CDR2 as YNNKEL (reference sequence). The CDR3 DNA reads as TGTGCCAGCAGCCAAGACAGGGCGGGAGCTTTCTTT. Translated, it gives CASSQDRAGAFF.

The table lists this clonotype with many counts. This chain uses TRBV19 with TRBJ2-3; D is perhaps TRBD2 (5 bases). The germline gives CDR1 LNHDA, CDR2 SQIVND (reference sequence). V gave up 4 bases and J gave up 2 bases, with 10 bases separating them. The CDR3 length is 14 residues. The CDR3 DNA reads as TGTGCCAGTAGTAGTGGGAGTTTCACAGATACGCAGTATTTT. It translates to CASSSGSFTDTQYF.

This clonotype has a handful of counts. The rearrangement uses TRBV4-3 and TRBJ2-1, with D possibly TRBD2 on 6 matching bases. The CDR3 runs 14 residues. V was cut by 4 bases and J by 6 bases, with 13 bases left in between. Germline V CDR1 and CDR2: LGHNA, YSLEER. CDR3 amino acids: CASSLTSPGNEQFF. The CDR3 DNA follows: TGCGCCAGCAGCCTAACTAGCCCTGGCAATGAGCAGTTCTTC.

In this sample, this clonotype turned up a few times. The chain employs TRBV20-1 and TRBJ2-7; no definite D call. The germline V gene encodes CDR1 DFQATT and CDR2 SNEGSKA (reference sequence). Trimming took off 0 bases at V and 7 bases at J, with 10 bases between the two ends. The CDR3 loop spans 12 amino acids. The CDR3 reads CSARESTEEQYF. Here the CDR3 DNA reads TGCAGTGCTAGAGAATCAACAGAGGAGCAGTACTTC.

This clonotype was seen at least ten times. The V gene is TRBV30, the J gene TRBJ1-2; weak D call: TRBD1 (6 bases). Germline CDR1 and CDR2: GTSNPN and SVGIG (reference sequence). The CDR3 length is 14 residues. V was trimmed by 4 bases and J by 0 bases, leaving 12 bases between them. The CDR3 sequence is CAWTGTPANYGYTF. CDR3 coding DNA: TGTGCCTGGACCGGGACACCAGCTAACTATGGCTACACCTTC.